The 22 T cell receptor beta chains in this list originate from one sample, sequenced in a study of blood T cell repertoires in COVID-19. Sequenced by immunoSEQ multiplex PCR; TCRdb stores in-frame clones only, minus some. The table records 490,000 or so clones, over 75% of them present only once. Sequences were obtained from PBMCs or T cells enriched from blood (not recorded which). Every receptor here comes from a middle-aged woman who had recovered from COVID-19.

This clone was found once. The rearrangement uses TRBV7-8 and TRBJ1-3; 7 positions match TRBD1. Germline CDR1 SGHVS, CDR2 FQNEAQ. V was clipped by 5 bases and J by 6 bases; unmatched bases: 7. The CDR3 totals 14 residues. CDR3 sequence: CASSRGTALNTIYF. CDR3 nucleotide sequence: TGTGCCAGCAGCCGAGGGACAGCTCTAAACACCATATATTTT.

The J gene is TRBJ1-1, the V gene TRBV9; a weak D match, TRBD1 (6 bases). The CDR3 extends over 14 amino acids. V lost 4 bases and J lost 1, with 11 bases in between. CDR1 is SGDLS, CDR2 YYNGEE, per germline. The CDR3 region is CASSIRDKNTEAFF. CDR3 nucleotide sequence: TGTGCCAGCAGCATCCGGGACAAGAACACTGAAGCTTTCTTT.

The chain employs TRBV7-2 and TRBJ2-1; 7 bases are shared with TRBD1. The V gene end was trimmed by 5 bases and the J gene end by 0 bases; junction bases not matched to a gene: 4. Germline CDR1 is SGHTA and CDR2 is FQGNSA. This CDR3 spans 15 amino acids. The CDR3 nucleotides read TGTGCCAGCAGCCCTAGGGGGCCCTCCTACAATGAGCAGTTCTTC. Protein sequence: CASSPRGPSYNEQFF. Drawing the rest from reference TRBV7-2 and TRBJ2-1, the complete variable domain is GAGVSQSPSNKVTEKGKDVELRCDPISGHTALYWYRQSLGQGLEFLIYFQGNSAPDKSGLPSDRFSAERTGGSVSTLTIQRTQQEDSAVYLCASSPRGPSYNEQFFGPGTRLTVL.

The V call is TRBV27, the J call TRBJ2-1; unclear D gene. Germline CDR1 reads MNHEY; CDR2 reads SMNVEV (reference sequence). The CDR3 has 13 residues. Trimming took 9 bases from V and 4 from J, leaving 13 bases between them. The CDR3 bases are TGTGCCAGTGGTCACCCGGTGTACAATGAGCAGTTCTTC. Encoded protein: CASGHPVYNEQFF.

This chain links TRBV2 with TRBJ1-4, with a weak D call TRBD1 (5 bases). Germline V lookup: CDR1 SNHLY, CDR2 FYNNEI. The germline V and J ends were trimmed by 4 bases and 10 bases, with 19 bases remaining between them. The CDR3 runs to 15 residues. In DNA form, the CDR3 reads TGTGCCAGCAGTGGGCCGACAGTAAATAACGGAAAACTGTTTTTT. The encoded protein is CASSGPTVNNGKLFF.

V usage is TRBV4-2 and J usage is TRBJ1-1; D is uncertain. V lost 1 base, J lost 4 bases, and 4 bases lay in between. This CDR3 is 12 amino acids long. Germline values: CDR1 LGHNA, CDR2 YNFKEQ. The CDR3 DNA sequence: TGTGCCAGCAGCCAAGTTAGCACTGAAGCTTTCTTT. Translation gives CASSQVSTEAFF.

The chain has TRBV4-1 and TRBJ2-1, with 7 bases lining up with TRBD1. The V and J ends lost 3 bases and 3 bases, in that order; junction bases with no gene match: 5. This CDR3 comprises 15 residues. CDR1 is MGHRA and CDR2 is YSYEKL in the germline V gene. For the CDR3, the DNA is TGCGCCAGCAGCCACCCCGACAGGGACTACAATGAGCAGTTCTTC. Translated, it gives CASSHPDRDYNEQFF.

The CDR3 reads CASSLDLTSSTDTQYF. The CDR3 DNA reads TGTGCCAGCAGCTTGGATTTGACTTCGAGCACAGATACGCAGTATTTT. The chain uses TRBV5-4 and TRBJ2-3; no definite D call. The CDR3 is 16 residues long. Germline assignment: CDR1 SGHNT and CDR2 YYREEE (reference sequence). V lost 0 bases to trimming and J lost 0 bases, with 11 bases between them. Full variable domain (rest looked up from reference TRBV5-4 and TRBJ2-3): ETGVTQSPTHLIKTRGQQVTLRCSSQSGHNTVSWYQQALGQGPQFIFQYYREEENGRGNFPPRFSGLQFPNYSSELNVNALELDDSALYLCASSLDLTSSTDTQYFGPGTRLTVL.

The chain joins TRBV28 to TRBJ1-4, with TRBD1 as a possible D gene (5 bases). V was cut by 11 bases and J by 5 bases, with 9 bases left in between. The CDR3 length is 11 residues. Germline CDR1 reads MDHEN; CDR2 reads SYDVKM. The CDR3 sequence: CASGENEKLFF. The CDR3, as DNA: TGTGCCTCGGGGGAAAATGAAAAACTGTTTTTT.

This clone was picked up one time. The CDR3 reads CASTPTSGRSYEQYF. CDR3 bases: TGTGCCAGTACACCGACTAGCGGGCGGAGCTACGAGCAGTACTTC. The chain links TRBV19 to TRBJ2-7; TRBD2 agrees at 10 bases. The CDR3 loop spans 15 amino acids. Germline V gene lookup returns CDR1 LNHDA and CDR2 SQIVND (reference sequence). With 7 bases clipped from V and 3 bases from J, the junction kept 9 bases outside the gene matches.

This rearrangement joins TRBV10-1 to TRBJ1-1, with unresolved D. From germline, CDR1 is WNHNN and CDR2 SYGVQD (reference sequence). Trimming left V 0 bases short and J 1 base short, with 9 bases between. CDR3 length equals 15 residues. The CDR3 coding sequence is TGCGCCAGCAGTGAGTCCCTAGGCGGGAACACTGAAGCTTTCTTT. This codes for CASSESLGGNTEAFF.

The chain combines TRBV5-4 with TRBJ1-2; 10 bases fit TRBD1. CDR3 length equals 12 residues. Losses at the gene ends were 4 bases for V and 8 bases for J; bases not matched to a gene: 2. The germline V gene has CDR1 SGHNT and CDR2 YYREEE (reference sequence). The CDR3 region is CASSGTGDGYTF. The CDR3, as DNA: TGTGCCAGCAGCGGGACAGGGGACGGCTACACCTTC.

This chain joins TRBV5-1 and TRBJ1-2; 7 nucleotides match TRBD1. J gave up 4 bases and V 3 bases, and 3 bases lay outside the gene matches. This CDR3 region has 13 residues. In germline, CDR1 is SGHRS, CDR2 YFSETQ. The CDR3 reads CASSSTGSYGYTF. The CDR3 DNA is TGCGCCAGCAGCTCGACAGGGTCCTATGGCTACACCTTC.

V and J are TRBV10-3 and TRBJ1-4; no clear D gene. V lost 7 bases to trimming and J lost 0 bases, with 9 bases between them. The CDR3 spans 14 residues. Per germline, CDR1 ENHRY and CDR2 SYGVKD. As DNA, the CDR3 is TGTGCCATCACGGGGTTATCAACTAATGAAAAACTGTTTTTT. Translated: CAITGLSTNEKLFF.

The rearrangement links TRBV10-3 to TRBJ2-3, with 10 bases aligning to TRBD2. From germline, CDR1 is ENHRY and CDR2 SYGVKD. There are 18 residues in the CDR3. With 6 bases clipped from V and 2 bases from J, the junction kept 14 bases outside the gene matches. The CDR3 coding sequence is TGTGCCATCAGGGGGGGTAGGACTAGCGGTATGAACACAGATACGCAGTATTTT. Amino acid sequence: CAIRGGRTSGMNTDTQYF.

The genes are TRBV28 and TRBJ2-6; weak D call: TRBD1 (5 bases). V was trimmed by 8 bases and J by 0 bases, leaving 11 bases between them. CDR3 length equals 15 residues. Germline CDR1 is MDHEN and CDR2 is SYDVKM. This chain's CDR3 is CASSDIPSGANVLTF. The CDR3 DNA sequence: TGTGCCAGCTCGGACATTCCCTCTGGGGCCAACGTCCTGACTTTC.

This chain joins TRBV7-9 and TRBJ2-1; 13 positions agree with TRBD2. With V trimmed by 5 bases and J by 8 bases, 9 bases remained unmatched. In germline, CDR1 is SEHNR, CDR2 FQNEAQ (reference sequence). CDR3 length equals 16 residues. This chain's CDR3 is CASSPRTSGSIYEQFF. CDR3 coding DNA: TGTGCCAGCAGCCCTAGGACTAGCGGGAGTATCTATGAGCAGTTCTTC.

The sample holds one count of this clone. The chain links TRBV5-1 to TRBJ2-5; 9 bases agree with TRBD2. The CDR3 is made up of 16 amino acids. Germline-derived CDR1 and CDR2 are SGHRS and YFSETQ. Losses at the gene ends were 0 bases for V and 5 bases for J; bases not matched to a gene: 8. CDR3 in amino acids: CASSLEGGRAYETQYF. Written as DNA, the CDR3 is TGCGCCAGCAGCTTGGAAGGCGGGAGGGCCTATGAGACCCAGTACTTC.

The chain has TRBV19 and TRBJ1-2; 7 bases agree with TRBD1. Germline loops: CDR1 LNHDA, CDR2 SQIVND (reference sequence). V lost 8 bases, J lost 5 bases, and 14 bases stayed unmatched. The CDR3 consists of 15 residues. This CDR3 reads CASWGETGTAYGYTF. CDR3 sequence (DNA): TGTGCCAGTTGGGGCGAGACCGGGACAGCTTATGGCTACACCTTC.

This clone is a singleton in its sample. The chain couples TRBV24-1 to TRBJ1-2; D is uncertain. The V end was cut by 1 base, the J end by 6 bases, with 2 bases between. Looked up from germline, CDR1 is KGHDR and CDR2 is SFDVKD. The CDR3 length is 11 residues. The CDR3 reads CATSDFNGYTF. In DNA form, the CDR3 reads TGTGCCACCAGTGATTTTAATGGCTACACCTTC.

The chain is built from TRBV10-1 and TRBJ1-1; D not certain. From germline, CDR1 is WNHNN and CDR2 SYGVQD (reference sequence). V was cut by 3 bases and J by 5 bases, with 10 bases left in between. This CDR3 contains 13 residues. CDR3 protein: CASSELRSTEAFF. Written as DNA, the CDR3 is TGCGCCAGCAGTGAACTGAGGAGTACTGAAGCTTTCTTT.

The chain recombines TRBV5-4 with TRBJ2-3; no clear D gene. Trimming pared 3 bases from V and 1 base from J, leaving 12 bases between. The CDR3 totals 15 residues. Germline values: CDR1 SGHNT, CDR2 YYREEE (reference sequence). The CDR3 coding sequence is TGTGCCAGCAGCTCCCACGGAACAGGCACAGATACGCAGTATTTT. Translated: CASSSHGTGTDTQYF.